The following is a TCR beta chain sequence with its context. Its antigen is still unknown. The CDR3, cysteine through phenylalanine, is 16 amino acids long. No DNA sequence is on record. The germline V gene (reference sequence) supplies CDR1 SGHNT and CDR2 YYREEE. The data are from a study of monozygotic twins with inflammatory bowel disease (dated by TCRdb to the late 2010s). Study-level background: In total, 30 or so monozygotic twin pairs made up the full study: 19 Danish pairs, all IBD-discordant, plus nine German pairs, of which four were IBD-concordant and five were IBD-discordant. The search for disease-associated traits relied mainly on comparing, within discordant pairs, IBD patients with their genetically identical healthy co-twins. Each individual had, on average, about 151 000 unique TCRalpha sequences and 181 000 unique TCRbeta sequences available for analysis.

Overall study results and their limits: The results gave no support for a single strong signal or clonotype linked to IBD. Because patients were on differing immunosuppressive treatments, the repertoires may have picked up extra background noise and inter-individual variability. The analysis was unable to tell different T cell subtypes apart. Fewer clonotypes were shared with other individuals by IBD patients than by healthy twins, most markedly in patients showing signs of disease activity. TCRbeta repertoire diversity, by inverse Simpson index, was decreased in IBD patients compared with their healthy co-twins. Concordant and discordant twins showed no difference in repertoire similarity, possibly because of limited statistical power.

Receptors were amplified or captured by 5' RACE. The input for every TCR library was roughly 3.5 ug of total RNA. For each sample, cDNA synthesis was carried out in eight separate reactions using SMARTScribe reverse transcriptase. During cDNA synthesis, template switching was used to introduce unique molecular identifiers that contained a 6-nucleotide sample barcode. TCRalpha and TCRbeta cDNA was amplified by two nested PCRs of around 15 and 9 cycles, with bead purification after each PCR. Before amplification, the cDNA was both treated with uracil DNA-glycosylase and purified with the QIAquick PCR purification kit. The second PCR added Illumina TruSeq-compatible adapters along with sample-specific barcodes. TapeStation and Qubit were used to check library quality and concentration, and about 5.2 ng of each library went into the pool. The pooled libraries were sequenced with 2 x 100 bp reads and custom sequencing primers on an Illumina HiSeq2500 single-index Rapid Run. As for the authors' bioinformatics: MiGEC version 1.2.6 was used for UMI-based consensus assembly, which corrected PCR and sequencing errors. MiXCR version 2.1.1 was used for V(D)J alignment, clonotype assembly and CDR3 extraction. Gene usage, clonotype sharing and MAIT/NKT TCR abundance were normalised by analysing the top 1000, 10 000 and 20 000 clonotypes per sample. After downsampling to 27 000 UMIs, diversity was calculated as the inverse Simpson index using the vegan R package. Paired Mann-Whitney U tests on discordant twin pairs were used, with Benjamini-Hochberg multiple-testing correction. Each entry corresponds to one CDR3 protein sequence from reads that TCRdb reprocessed, and DNA is not given. The V and J calls were determined by TCRdb, not by the authors. The sample table records approximately 330,000 distinct CDR3 sequences. Together, the top ten hold around 2% of the sample.

From each donor, an approximately 2.3 ml peripheral blood sample was drawn into PAXgene tubes and stored at -80 degrees C. Without T cell sorting, total RNA was isolated from whole blood using the PAXgene blood miRNA kit on an automated QIAcube. Peripheral blood from monozygotic twin pairs who were concordant or discordant for inflammatory bowel disease underwent deep TCRalpha and TCRbeta repertoire profiling using unique molecular barcoding. Smoking habits were recorded for all twin pairs, and each individual was classified as a current, former or never smoker. This TCR derives from a human donor with ulcerative colitis or Crohn's disease, or a healthy co-twin of an affected twin (not recorded which). The chain is encoded by TRBV5-4 joined to TRBJ1-1. The specimen sequenced was blood. The CDR3 loop reads CASSLEAGRGKAEAFF.